One T cell receptor (beta chain) is described in this entry. Its antigen is not identified. Germline V CDR1 and CDR2: SGHTA, FQGNSA. The germline V and J ends were trimmed by 1 base and 0 bases, with 10 bases remaining between them. The CDR3 has 15 amino acids. This entry belongs to a study of early T cells in non-severe SARS-CoV-2 infection. Study background: Sequenced material consisted of bulk RNA (from unsorted whole blood), and chains were unpaired.

Attached unique molecular identifiers marked individual cDNA molecules. TCRdb reprocessed the 5' RACE reads with MiXCR, giving one entry per CDR3 protein. The sample contains some 78,000 distinct CDR3 sequences, approximately 13% of which appear only once. Study outcomes and limitations: Using VDJdb, the matching emphasized anti-spike CD8 responses while missing private and CD4 specificities.

The receptor was derived from an adult who was a healthcare worker with PCR-confirmed SARS-CoV-2 infection or an uninfected control (not recorded which). This rearrangement joins TRBV7-2 to TRBJ2-7, with D perhaps being TRBD1 or TRBD2 (5 bases each). Sequences were obtained from whole blood. The CDR3 DNA follows: TGTGCCAGCAGCTTAGGGGGGTACCCCTCCTACGAGCAGTACTTC. This encodes CASSLGGYPSYEQYF. The full variable domain, its missing parts supplied by reference TRBV7-2 and TRBJ2-7, is GAGVSQSPSNKVTEKGKDVELRCDPISGHTALYWYRQSLGQGLEFLIYFQGNSAPDKSGLPSDRFSAERTGGSVSTLTIQRTQQEDSAVYLCASSLGGYPSYEQYFGPGTRLTVT.